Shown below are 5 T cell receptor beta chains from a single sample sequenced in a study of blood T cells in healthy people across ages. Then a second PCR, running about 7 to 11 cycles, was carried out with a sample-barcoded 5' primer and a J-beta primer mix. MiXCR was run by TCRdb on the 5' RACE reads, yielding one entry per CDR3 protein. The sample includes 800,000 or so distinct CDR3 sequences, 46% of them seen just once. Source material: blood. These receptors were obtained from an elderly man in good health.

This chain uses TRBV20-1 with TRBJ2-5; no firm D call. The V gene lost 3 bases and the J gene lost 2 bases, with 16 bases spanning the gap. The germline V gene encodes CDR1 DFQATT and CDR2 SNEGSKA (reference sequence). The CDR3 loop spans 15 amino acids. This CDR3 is CSASRTPDLQETQYF. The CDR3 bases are TGCAGTGCTAGCCGTACCCCCGACCTTCAAGAGACCCAGTACTTC.

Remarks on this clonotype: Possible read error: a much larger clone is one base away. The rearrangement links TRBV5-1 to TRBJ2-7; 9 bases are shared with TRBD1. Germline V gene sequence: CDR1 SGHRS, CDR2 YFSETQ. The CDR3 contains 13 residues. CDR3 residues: CASSRDRVHEQYF. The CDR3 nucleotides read TGTGCCAGCAGCCGGGACAGGGTCCACGAGCAGTACTTC.

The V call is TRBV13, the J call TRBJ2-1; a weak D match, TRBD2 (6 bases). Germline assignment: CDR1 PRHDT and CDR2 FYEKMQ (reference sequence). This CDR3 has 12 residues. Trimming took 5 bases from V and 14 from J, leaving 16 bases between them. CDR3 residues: CASSPLGREKFF. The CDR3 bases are TGTGCCAGCAGCCCACTAGGGCGGGAAAAGTTCTTC.

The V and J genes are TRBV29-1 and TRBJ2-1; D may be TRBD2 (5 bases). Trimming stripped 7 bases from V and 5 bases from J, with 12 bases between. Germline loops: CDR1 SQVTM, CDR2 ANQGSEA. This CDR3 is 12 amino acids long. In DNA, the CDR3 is TGCAGCGCGAAGCGGATCCACAATGAGCAGTTCTTC. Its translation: CSAKRIHNEQFF.

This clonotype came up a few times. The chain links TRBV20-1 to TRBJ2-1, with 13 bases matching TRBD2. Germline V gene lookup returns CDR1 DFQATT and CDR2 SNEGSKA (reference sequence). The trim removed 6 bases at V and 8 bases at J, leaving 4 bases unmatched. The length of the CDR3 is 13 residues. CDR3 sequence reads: CSAYGLAGDEQFF. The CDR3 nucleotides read TGCAGTGCCTATGGACTAGCGGGAGATGAGCAGTTCTTC.